What follows describes a single TCR beta chain. The data originate from a study of control samples from healthy donors and cancer patients. This CDR3 comprises 15 residues. Germline CDR1 and CDR2: SGHDN and FVKESK. V trimming: 6 bases; J trimming: 2 bases; junction bases outside the gene matches: 9. Using immunoSEQ multiplex PCR, the repertoire was profiled, and TCRdb retains in-frame clones only, with some absent. The sample holds hundreds of thousands of clones; 90% are singletons and the top ten take around 6.8%. The chain carries TRBV14 and TRBJ1-2; 7 positions match TRBD1. The sample was PBMCs. This TCR derives from a man aged 40-49 years with head and neck cancer. This CDR3 is CASSRAGGRNYGYTF. DNA for the CDR3: TGTGCCAGCAGTAGAGCAGGGGGAAGGAACTATGGCTACACCTTC.